The T cell receptor (beta chain) described here comes from a study of blood T cell repertoires in COVID-19. As for the study in general: Material from acute and convalescent COVID-19 was sourced from the United States, Italy and Spain. From T cells, B-cell-depleted T cells, or PBMCs came the material, which was cDNA or gDNA.

Under the authors' procedure: Cell counts per sample came from amplifying reference gene primers. The assay was immunoSEQ multiplex PCR, and TCRdb's table has in-frame clones only and misses some. That table is the source of V, J and clone size, and D and trimming were worked out from the DNA. This table has tens of thousands of clones, more than 70% appearing once. Germline V CDR1 and CDR2: MNHEY, SVGAGI. This CDR3 comprises 16 residues. V was trimmed by 0 bases and J by 4 bases, leaving 13 bases between them. The chain is built from TRBV6-5 and TRBJ2-1, with D tentatively TRBD2 (6 bases). This receptor was taken from a human donor in a cohort sampled during active COVID-19. Source material: peripheral blood. The DNA of the CDR3 is TGTGCCAGCAGTTACTCGGGCGGGAAGCAGTACAATGAGCAGTTCTTC. This translates into CASSYSGGKQYNEQFF.